This entry lists 29 T cell receptor beta chains sequenced from one sample in a study of shared clonotypes between healthy human individuals. Sequencing used immunoSEQ multiplex PCR; TCRdb keeps in-frame clones, though not all of them. The sample consists of fewer than 700,000 clones, around 76% of them appearing once. What was sequenced was PBMCs. These receptor sequences come from a woman in her 40s in good health. Some clones in this sample may be carry-over from other donors' samples.

The genes are TRBV7-2 and TRBJ2-7; maybe TRBD2 (5 bases). The CDR3 consists of 13 residues. V was clipped by 3 bases and J by 3 bases, with 9 bases between them. The germline V gene encodes CDR1 SGHTA and CDR2 FQGNSA. CDR3 sequence reads: CASSFRGGYEQYF. Written as DNA, the CDR3 is TGTGCCAGCAGCTTTCGAGGAGGCTACGAGCAGTACTTC.

There are a few counts of this clone. This chain uses TRBV7-6 with TRBJ1-4, with D possibly being TRBD1 (6 bases). CDR1 is SGHVS, CDR2 FNYEAQ, per germline. The ends were cut back, 1 base at V and 4 bases at J, with 16 bases in the middle. The CDR3 sequence is 17 residues long. For the CDR3, the DNA is TGTGCCAGCAGCTTAGTTTGGGGGGGGCAGTTTAATGAAAAACTGTTTTTT. Translated: CASSLVWGGQFNEKLFF.

The chain joins TRBV4-1 to TRBJ2-1, with 15 positions matching TRBD2. V gave up 0 bases and J gave up 4 bases; unmatched junction bases: 7. Germline-derived CDR1 and CDR2 are MGHRA and YSYEKL. CDR3 length: 19 amino acids. The chain's CDR3 is CASSQDGGLAGGTYNEQFF. The CDR3 bases are TGCGCCAGCAGCCAAGACGGAGGACTAGCGGGAGGGACATACAATGAGCAGTTCTTC.

CDR3 nucleotides: TGTGCCAGCAGCTTGAGGGGTTACACTGAAGCTTTCTTT. Amino acid sequence: CASSLRGYTEAFF. J is TRBJ1-1 and V is TRBV5-4; D may be TRBD1 (5 bases). The CDR3 runs to 13 residues. Trimming left V 1 base short and J 3 bases short, with 7 bases between. Germline lookup yields CDR1 SGHNT and CDR2 YYREEE (reference sequence). The entire variable domain, with the rest obtained from reference TRBV5-4 and TRBJ1-1, is as follows: ETGVTQSPTHLIKTRGQQVTLRCSSQSGHNTVSWYQQALGQGPQFIFQYYREEENGRGNFPPRFSGLQFPNYSSELNVNALELDDSALYLCASSLRGYTEAFFGQGTRLTVV.

Only one count was recorded for this clone. The chain combines TRBV25-1 with TRBJ2-5, with D possibly TRBD2 on 5 matching bases. V was clipped by 3 bases and J by 7 bases, with 15 bases between them. Germline values: CDR1 MGHDK, CDR2 SYGVNS. The CDR3 covers 14 residues. The CDR3 sequence is CASSDNVAWGTQYF. The DNA for the CDR3 is TGTGCCAGCAGTGACAATGTAGCGTGGGGGACCCAGTACTTC.

The table lists this clone with a count of one. The chain links TRBV6-5 to TRBJ2-1; D is uncertain. V shed 2 bases and J shed 10 bases, with 6 bases lying between them. Germline CDR1 MNHEY, CDR2 SVGAGI. CDR3 length equals 11 residues. The CDR3 region has the DNA TGTGCCAGCAGTTACAACAGAGAGCAGTTCTTC. Its translation is CASSYNREQFF.

This clone appeared a few times. The chain has TRBV27 and TRBJ2-7; TRBD1 aligns across 11 bases. J gave up 2 bases and V 3 bases, and 3 bases lay outside the gene matches. Looked up from germline, CDR1 is MNHEY and CDR2 is SMNVEV (reference sequence). The CDR3 has 15 residues. CDR3 in amino acids: CASSFLGQGAYEQYF. The CDR3 nucleotides read TGTGCCAGCAGTTTCCTGGGACAGGGGGCCTACGAGCAGTACTTC.

The V and J genes are TRBV7-7 and TRBJ2-5; 7 bases are shared with TRBD1. The junction had 0 bases not matched to a gene; V was cut back by 1 base and J by 4 bases. Germline assignment: CDR1 SSHAT and CDR2 FNYEAQ (reference sequence). The length of the CDR3 is 13 residues. CDR3 coding DNA: TGTGCCAGCAGCTTAGACAGGGGAGAGACCCAGTACTTC. Protein sequence: CASSLDRGETQYF. Variable domain in full (rest from reference TRBV7-7 and TRBJ2-5): GAGVSQSPRYKVTKRGQDVTLRCDPISSHATLYWYQQALGQGPEFLTYFNYEAQPDKSGLPSDRFSAERPEGSISTLTIQRTEQRDSAMYRCASSLDRGETQYFGPGTRLLVL.

V gene TRBV7-9 combines with J gene TRBJ1-4, with unresolved D. V lost 2 bases and J lost 5, with 12 bases in between. CDR3 length: 15 residues. CDR1 and CDR2 from the germline V gene are SEHNR and FQNEAQ (reference sequence). CDR3 bases: TGTGCCAGCAGCTTAAAGGGTCAGCCCAATGAAAAACTGTTTTTT. Its translation: CASSLKGQPNEKLFF.

The V and J genes are TRBV28 and TRBJ2-7; 10 bases fit TRBD1. CDR3 length equals 15 residues. Germline assignment: CDR1 MDHEN and CDR2 SYDVKM. Unmatched junction bases numbered 8, after V lost 5 bases and J lost 4 bases. CDR3 residues: CASSNSGTGVYEQYF. For the CDR3, the DNA is TGTGCCAGCAGTAACTCCGGGACAGGGGTATACGAGCAGTACTTC.

The chain recombines TRBV30 with TRBJ2-7, with 7 bases that match TRBD1. V dropped 3 bases and J dropped 11; count of bases not matched to a gene: 19. Germline loops: CDR1 GTSNPN, CDR2 SVGIG (reference sequence). The CDR3 contains 15 residues. CDR3 nucleotides: TGTGCCTGGAGAGGGGGCTGGGGGACCGGTTTGAGTAAGTACTTC. This encodes CAWRGGWGTGLSKYF.

This clone was detected only a few times. V usage is TRBV7-2 and J usage is TRBJ1-2; tentatively, D is TRBD1 (5 bases). The CDR3 has 14 residues. The germline V gene encodes CDR1 SGHTA and CDR2 FQGNSA. V lost 5 bases, J lost 4 bases, and 14 bases lay in between. CDR3 sequence: CASSPRDVPYGYTF. CDR3 sequence (DNA): TGTGCCAGCAGCCCACGGGACGTCCCCTATGGCTACACCTTC.

This chain joins TRBV5-1 and TRBJ2-2; 9 nucleotides agree with TRBD2. The germline V gene encodes CDR1 SGHRS and CDR2 YFSETQ. J gave up 7 bases and V 0 bases, and 4 bases lay outside the gene matches. This CDR3 spans 15 amino acids. The chain's CDR3 is CASSLGGRAGGELFF. CDR3 DNA sequence: TGCGCCAGCAGCTTGGGCGGGAGGGCCGGCGGGGAGCTGTTTTTT.

This clone was seen ten or more times. V usage is TRBV27 and J usage is TRBJ2-1; TRBD2 agrees at 12 bases. There are 18 residues in the CDR3. CDR1 is MNHEY, CDR2 SMNVEV, per germline (reference sequence). The V and J ends lost 0 bases and 9 bases, in that order; junction bases with no gene match: 12. DNA of the CDR3: TGTGCCAGCAGTTTATCTTACCCCGGGACTAGCGGGTTAGTTGAGCAGTTCTTC. Its protein is CASSLSYPGTSGLVEQFF.

This chain connects TRBV5-1 to TRBJ1-1; TRBD1 matches 10 bases. The CDR3 covers 14 residues. Germline CDR1 reads SGHRS; CDR2 reads YFSETQ. Trimming at V came to 5 bases and at J to 6 bases, leaving 7 bases not matched to a gene. The CDR3 nucleotides read TGCGCCAGCAGAGCGGACAGGGGGATAGCTGAAGCTTTCTTT. Translation: CASRADRGIAEAFF.

The table lists this clone with a few counts. J is TRBJ2-1 and V is TRBV6-5; no clear D. The V end was cut by 0 bases, the J end by 7 bases, with 16 bases between. The CDR3 totals 16 residues. Germline V CDR1 and CDR2: MNHEY, SVGAGI. The DNA of the CDR3 is TGTGCCAGCAGTTACTCGTCAACTAAGGGTGAGAATGAGCAGTTCTTC. It yields the protein CASSYSSTKGENEQFF.

On this clone itself: At one end the junction does not follow the germline gene, possibly because of a read error. This chain connects TRBV7-7 to TRBJ2-1; TRBD1 matches 8 bases. This CDR3 has 12 residues. Germline V gene lookup returns CDR1 SSHAT and CDR2 FNYEAQ (reference sequence). For the CDR3, the DNA is TGTGCTAGCAGTCCCACAGGGGGGGAGCAGTTCTTC. This gives the protein CASSPTGGEQFF.

There are a few counts of this clone. The chain carries TRBV15 and TRBJ2-3; D gene unclear. The V end was cut by 3 bases, the J end by 0 bases, with 10 bases between. Germline CDR1 and CDR2: LNHNV and YYDKDF (reference sequence). This CDR3 is 15 amino acids long. As DNA, the CDR3 is TGTGCCACCAGCAGTTCGCGTTCTAGCACAGATACGCAGTATTTT. Translating it yields CATSSSRSSTDTQYF.

This clone occurred a few times. This chain connects TRBV5-1 to TRBJ2-2; TRBD1 matches 9 bases. Germline CDR1 reads SGHRS; CDR2 reads YFSETQ. The CDR3 has 14 amino acids. After removal of 7 bases from V and 5 bases from J, the junction contained 6 bases not matched to a gene. As DNA, the CDR3 is TGCGCCAGCTCGGGGACAGGGAATACCGGGGAGCTGTTTTTT. This encodes CASSGTGNTGELFF. The entire variable domain, with the rest obtained from reference TRBV5-1 and TRBJ2-2, is as follows: KAGVTQTPRYLIKTRGQQVTLSCSPISGHRSVSWYQQTPGQGLQFLFEYFSETQRNKGNFPGRFSGRQFSNSRSEMNVSTLELGDSALYLCASSGTGNTGELFFGEGSRLTVL.

V and J are TRBV29-1 and TRBJ2-5, with D uncertain. Trimming took 6 bases from V and 0 from J, leaving 8 bases between them. Germline CDR1 SQVTM, CDR2 ANQGSEA. This CDR3 has 12 amino acids. The CDR3 reads CSVLDHQETQYF. The CDR3 DNA reads TGCAGCGTCTTGGACCACCAAGAGACCCAGTACTTC.

This clone was detected only a few times. CDR3 residues: CASRDRPNTGELFF. The CDR3 DNA is TGCGCCAGCAGGGACAGACCGAACACCGGGGAGCTGTTTTTT. The rearrangement uses TRBV5-1 and TRBJ2-2, with D tentatively TRBD1 (6 bases). CDR3 length: 14 amino acids. V shed 5 bases and J shed 0 bases, with 8 bases lying between them. Germline V CDR1 and CDR2: SGHRS, YFSETQ.

The chain recombines TRBV28 with TRBJ2-7; D is unresolved. The CDR3 has 15 amino acids. Deletions cut 7 bases from V and 3 bases from J, with 19 bases between. Germline CDR1 MDHEN, CDR2 SYDVKM. CDR3 in amino acids: CASTSRLRKIYEQYF. In DNA, the CDR3 is TGTGCCAGCACCTCTCGCTTGCGCAAAATCTACGAGCAGTACTTC.

This clone occurred many times. The chain recombines TRBV4-3 with TRBJ2-3, with D unclear. Germline lookup yields CDR1 LGHNA and CDR2 YSLEER. Deletions cut 0 bases from V and 0 bases from J, with 7 bases between. The length of the CDR3 is 15 residues. The CDR3 DNA reads as TGCGCCAGCAGCCAAGAGTGGGCTAGCACAGATACGCAGTATTTT. Translation gives CASSQEWASTDTQYF.

The chain uses TRBV5-1 and TRBJ2-5; 16 bases match TRBD2. There are 17 residues in the CDR3. Trimming at V came to 4 bases and at J to 5 bases, leaving 8 bases not matched to a gene. Germline V lookup: CDR1 SGHRS, CDR2 YFSETQ. The CDR3 loop is CASSPGTSGRAAETQYF. CDR3 DNA sequence: TGCGCCAGCAGCCCCGGGACTAGCGGGAGGGCCGCGGAGACCCAGTACTTC. The entire variable domain, with the rest obtained from reference TRBV5-1 and TRBJ2-5, is as follows: KAGVTQTPRYLIKTRGQQVTLSCSPISGHRSVSWYQQTPGQGLQFLFEYFSETQRNKGNFPGRFSGRQFSNSRSEMNVSTLELGDSALYLCASSPGTSGRAAETQYFGPGTRLLVL.

The rearrangement uses TRBV19 and TRBJ1-1, with D tentatively TRBD1 (6 bases). This CDR3 region has 15 residues. CDR1 is LNHDA, CDR2 SQIVND, per germline (reference sequence). The V end was cut by 5 bases, the J end by 1 base, with 14 bases between. The CDR3 here is CASSPIGGGNTEAFF. The DNA of the CDR3 is TGTGCCAGTAGTCCAATTGGAGGGGGGAACACTGAAGCTTTCTTT. The full variable domain, with the rest looked up from reference TRBV19 and TRBJ1-1, is DGGITQSPKYLFRKEGQNVTLSCEQNLNHDAMYWYRQDPGQGLRLIYYSQIVNDFQKGDIAEGYSVSREKKESFPLTVTSAQKNPTAFYLCASSPIGGGNTEAFFGQGTRLTVV.

The chain combines TRBV25-1 with TRBJ1-1, with D unresolved. The germline CDR1 and CDR2 sequences are MGHDK and SYGVNS. The germline V and J ends were trimmed by 1 base and 1 base, with 10 bases remaining between them. This CDR3 has 15 residues. The CDR3 loop is CASSEFSRENTEAFF. The CDR3 region has the DNA TGTGCCAGCAGTGAATTTAGCAGAGAGAACACTGAAGCTTTCTTT.

This clone was picked up one time. The gene calls are TRBV4-1 and TRBJ2-3, with 12 bases that match TRBD1. Germline trimming cut 3 bases from V and 5 bases from J; bases unmatched to any gene: 6. Germline CDR1 reads MGHRA; CDR2 reads YSYEKL. The CDR3 contains 16 residues. CDR3 nucleotides: TGCGCCAGCAGCCATCCGGGACAGGGGGCGAGAGATACGCAGTATTTT. This codes for CASSHPGQGARDTQYF.

V gene TRBV15 combines with J gene TRBJ2-1; no definite D call. Germline CDR1 reads LNHNV; CDR2 reads YYDKDF (reference sequence). The CDR3 spans 11 residues. Trimming left V 2 bases short and J 9 bases short, with 5 bases between. CDR3 in amino acids: CATSRFSEQFF. The CDR3 coding sequence is TGTGCCACCAGCAGATTCAGTGAGCAGTTCTTC.

About this clone itself: A far larger clone is a single base away, which makes a read error likely. As the CDR3 is not closed by the conserved phenylalanine or tryptophan, this likely results from a read error. This sequence joins TRBV4-2 and TRBJ1-1; D is perhaps TRBD1 (6 bases). The CDR3 is 16 amino acids. Germline V gene sequence: CDR1 LGHNA, CDR2 YNFKEQ. Trimming took off 1 base at V and 2 bases at J, with 14 bases between the two ends. CDR3 in amino acids: CASSQGDTHTNTEAFL. The CDR3 bases are TGTGCCAGCAGCCAAGGGGACACTCACACCAACACTGAAGCTTTCCTT.